Below, 13 T cell receptor beta chains from the same sample are listed, as sequenced in a study of blood T cell repertoires in COVID-19. The protocol was immunoSEQ multiplex PCR, while the TCRdb copy is restricted to in-frame clones and leaves out a portion. This table holds around 300,000 clones, roughly 89% found once. What was sequenced was PBMCs or T cells enriched from blood (not recorded which). All receptors derive from a woman between 18 and 29 years old with acute COVID-19.

The rearrangement joins TRBV5-1 to TRBJ2-7, with 12 bases lining up with TRBD2. The CDR3 runs to 18 residues. The germline gives CDR1 SGHRS, CDR2 YFSETQ. The J segment lost 1 base and the V segment lost 0 bases, leaving 8 bases of the junction unmatched. The CDR3 loop is CASSLGIGLAGRSYEQYF. The CDR3 DNA follows: TGCGCCAGCAGCTTGGGTATCGGACTAGCGGGGAGATCCTACGAGCAGTACTTC.

The chain combines TRBV30 with TRBJ2-7; 11 bases fit TRBD2. The V gene end was trimmed by 3 bases and the J gene end by 3 bases; junction bases not matched to a gene: 4. This CDR3 spans 14 amino acids. Germline V gives CDR1 GTSNPN, CDR2 SVGIG (reference sequence). The CDR3: CAWRLAGGSYEQYF. The CDR3 DNA reads as TGTGCCTGGAGGCTAGCGGGAGGAAGCTACGAGCAGTACTTC.

This chain uses TRBV28 with TRBJ2-1, with D possibly being TRBD1 (8 bases). V was cut by 3 bases and J by 15 bases, with 27 bases left in between. This CDR3 has 16 amino acids. Germline-derived CDR1 and CDR2 are MDHEN and SYDVKM. CDR3 residues: CASSFTQILHRGGWFF. In DNA form, the CDR3 reads TGTGCCAGCAGTTTCACCCAAATCCTGCACAGGGGGGGGTGGTTCTTC.

This chain connects TRBV4-3 to TRBJ2-1; 14 bases fit TRBD2. This CDR3 region has 16 residues. Germline V gene data show CDR1 as LGHNA and CDR2 as YSLEER. J was trimmed by 9 bases and V by 0 bases; bases with no gene match: 4. The CDR3 sequence: CASSQDPTSGGGEQFF. As DNA, the CDR3 is TGCGCCAGCAGCCAAGATCCGACTAGCGGGGGGGGTGAGCAGTTCTTC.

V usage is TRBV14 and J usage is TRBJ2-5; D is undetermined. Germline CDR1 is SGHDN and CDR2 is FVKESK. This CDR3 has 15 amino acids. The V gene lost 0 bases and the J gene lost 0 bases, with 8 bases spanning the gap. The CDR3 sequence: CASSQDGPDQETQYF. DNA of the CDR3: TGTGCCAGCAGCCAAGATGGTCCGGACCAAGAGACCCAGTACTTC.

The chain employs TRBV12-3 or TRBV12-4 and TRBJ2-3, with D tentatively TRBD1 (6 bases). The CDR3 runs 13 residues. Trimming took off 1 base at V and 5 bases at J, with 7 bases between the two ends. The CDR3 DNA sequence: TGTGCCAGCAGTTTAGGGACAGAAGATACGCAGTATTTT. Its protein product is CASSLGTEDTQYF.

This clone appeared a single time. The chain combines TRBV29-1 with TRBJ2-4; 14 nucleotides match TRBD2. Germline V lookup: CDR1 SQVTM, CDR2 ANQGSEA. J was trimmed by 0 bases and V by 1 base; bases with no gene match: 11. This CDR3 contains 20 residues. The CDR3 region is CSVEGGGLAGVTIAKNIQYF. In DNA, the CDR3 is TGCAGCGTTGAAGGGGGGGGACTAGCGGGAGTAACGATAGCCAAAAACATTCAGTACTTC.

CDR3 nucleotide sequence: TGTGCCAGCACCAACAGGGCCAGACAAGAGACCCAGTACTTC. Translation gives CASTNRARQETQYF. The chain joins TRBV11-2 to TRBJ2-5, with D possibly being TRBD1 (6 bases). The length of the CDR3 is 14 residues. CDR1 SGHAT and CDR2 FQNNGV come from the germline V gene. The V gene lost 7 bases and the J gene lost 2 bases, with 14 bases spanning the gap.

This clone was picked up a small number of times. The chain is built from TRBV7-8 and TRBJ2-1; 12 nucleotides agree with TRBD2. Germline CDR1 reads SGHVS; CDR2 reads FQNEAQ. V dropped 4 bases and J dropped 7; count of bases not matched to a gene: 8. This CDR3 is 16 amino acids long. This CDR3 reads CASSSGGLAGRNEQFF. In DNA, the CDR3 is TGTGCCAGCAGCTCCGGCGGACTAGCGGGACGGAATGAGCAGTTCTTC.

The V gene is TRBV19, the J gene TRBJ1-5; TRBD1 aligns across 9 bases. Per germline, CDR1 LNHDA and CDR2 SQIVND (reference sequence). The CDR3 totals 14 residues. The V gene end was trimmed by 5 bases and the J gene end by 12 bases; junction bases not matched to a gene: 11. The DNA for the CDR3 is TGTGCCAGTAGTCCCGGGACAGGGCTCCTGGGCCAGCATTTT. This codes for CASSPGTGLLGQHF.

The V call is TRBV28, the J call TRBJ2-7, with D hard to call. V was cut by 4 bases and J by 2 bases, with 9 bases left in between. Germline V CDR1 and CDR2: MDHEN, SYDVKM. There are 13 residues in the CDR3. Here the CDR3 DNA reads TGTGCCAGCAGTTCGACACCCACCTACGAGCAGTACTTC. It specifies CASSSTPTYEQYF.

This clone was seen at least ten times. This chain joins TRBV7-2 and TRBJ1-2, with D possibly TRBD1 on 6 matching bases. Germline-derived CDR1 and CDR2 are SGHTA and FQGNSA. The CDR3 is made up of 14 amino acids. V was shortened by 2 bases and J by 4 bases, with 11 bases between the two germline ends. CDR3 DNA: TGTGCCAGCAGCTTATCATCAGGGGTCTATGGCTACACCTTC. Amino acids: CASSLSSGVYGYTF.

The chain uses TRBV4-3 and TRBJ2-5; a weak D match, TRBD2 (5 bases). Trimming shortened V by 0 bases and J by 4 bases, and 12 bases separated the two germline ends. The CDR3 spans 15 residues. Germline V gene data show CDR1 as LGHNA and CDR2 as YSLEER. CDR3 sequence (DNA): TGCGCCAGCAGCCAAGAGTGGGAGACTGGAGAGACCCAGTACTTC. It encodes CASSQEWETGETQYF.